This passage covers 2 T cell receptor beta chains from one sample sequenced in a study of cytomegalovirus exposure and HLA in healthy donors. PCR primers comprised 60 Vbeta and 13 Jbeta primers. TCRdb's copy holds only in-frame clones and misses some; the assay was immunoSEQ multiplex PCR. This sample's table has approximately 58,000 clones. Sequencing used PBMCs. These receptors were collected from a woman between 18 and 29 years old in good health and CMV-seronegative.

The CDR3 protein is CASSSRERMVSPLHF. The CDR3 coding sequence is TGTGCCAGCAGCTCCCGGGAAAGGATGGTTTCACCCCTCCACTTT. This rearrangement joins TRBV7-6 to TRBJ1-6; no firm D call. The length of the CDR3 is 15 residues. CDR1 and CDR2 (germline): SGHVS, FNYEAQ. Trimming pared 4 bases from V and 9 bases from J, leaving 16 bases between.

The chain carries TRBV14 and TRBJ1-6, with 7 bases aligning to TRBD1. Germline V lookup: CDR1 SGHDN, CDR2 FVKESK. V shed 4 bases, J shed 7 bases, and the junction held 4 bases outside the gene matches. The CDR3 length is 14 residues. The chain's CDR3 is CASSPGTANSPLHF. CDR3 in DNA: TGTGCCAGCAGCCCTGGGACAGCCAATTCACCCCTCCACTTT.